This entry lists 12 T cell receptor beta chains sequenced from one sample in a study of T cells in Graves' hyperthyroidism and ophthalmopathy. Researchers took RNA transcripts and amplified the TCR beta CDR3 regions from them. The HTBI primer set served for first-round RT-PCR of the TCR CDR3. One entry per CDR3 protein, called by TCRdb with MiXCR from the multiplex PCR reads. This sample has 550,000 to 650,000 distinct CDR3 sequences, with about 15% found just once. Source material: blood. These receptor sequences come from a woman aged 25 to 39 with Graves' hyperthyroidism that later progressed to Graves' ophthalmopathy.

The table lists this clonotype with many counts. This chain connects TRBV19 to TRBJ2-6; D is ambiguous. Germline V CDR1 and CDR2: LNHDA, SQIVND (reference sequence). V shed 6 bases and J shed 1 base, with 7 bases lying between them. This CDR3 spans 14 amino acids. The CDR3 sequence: CASSVTSGANVLTF. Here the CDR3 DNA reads TGTGCCAGTAGCGTGACTTCTGGGGCCAACGTCCTGACTTTC.

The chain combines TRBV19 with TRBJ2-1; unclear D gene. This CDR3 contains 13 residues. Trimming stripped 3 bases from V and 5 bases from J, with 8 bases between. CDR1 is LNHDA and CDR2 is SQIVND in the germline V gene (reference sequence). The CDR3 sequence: CASSISADNEQFF. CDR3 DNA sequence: TGTGCCAGTAGTATTTCGGCCGACAATGAGCAGTTCTTC.

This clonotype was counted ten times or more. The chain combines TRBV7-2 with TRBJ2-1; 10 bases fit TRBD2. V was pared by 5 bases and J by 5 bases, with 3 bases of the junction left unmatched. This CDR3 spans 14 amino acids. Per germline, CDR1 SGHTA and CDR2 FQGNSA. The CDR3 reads CASSGGLANNEQFF. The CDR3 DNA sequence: TGTGCCAGCAGCGGGGGACTAGCGAACAATGAGCAGTTCTTC.

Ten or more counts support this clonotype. As DNA, the CDR3 is TGTGCCTGGAGGGACCAGGGGTATGAGACCCAGTACTTC. This encodes CAWRDQGYETQYF. The chain combines TRBV30 with TRBJ2-5, with TRBD1 as a possible D gene (6 bases). Trimming pared 3 bases from V and 5 bases from J, leaving 13 bases between. In germline, CDR1 is GTSNPN, CDR2 SVGIG (reference sequence). This CDR3 has 13 amino acids.

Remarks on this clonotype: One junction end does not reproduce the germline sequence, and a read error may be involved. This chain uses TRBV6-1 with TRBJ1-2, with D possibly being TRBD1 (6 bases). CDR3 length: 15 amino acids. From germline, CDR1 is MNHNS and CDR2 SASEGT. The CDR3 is CTSSPLGGTYYGYTF. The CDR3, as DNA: TGTACCAGCAGTCCCCTAGGGGGGACCTACTATGGCTACACCTTC.

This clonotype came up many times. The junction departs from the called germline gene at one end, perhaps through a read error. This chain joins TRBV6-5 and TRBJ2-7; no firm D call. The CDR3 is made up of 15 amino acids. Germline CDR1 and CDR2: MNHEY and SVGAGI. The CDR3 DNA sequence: TGTGCCAGCAGTTACTCTAGGCTGGAACCGTACGCGCAGTACTTC. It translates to CASSYSRLEPYAQYF.

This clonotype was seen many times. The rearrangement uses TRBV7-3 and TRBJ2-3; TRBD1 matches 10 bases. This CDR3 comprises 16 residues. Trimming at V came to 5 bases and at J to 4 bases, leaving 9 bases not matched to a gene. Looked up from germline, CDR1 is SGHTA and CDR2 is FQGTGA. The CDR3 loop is CASSLQGGQGSDTQYF. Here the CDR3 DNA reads TGTGCCAGCAGCCTGCAGGGGGGACAGGGGTCAGATACGCAGTATTTT. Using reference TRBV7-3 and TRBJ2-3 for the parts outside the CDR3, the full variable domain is GAGVSQTPSNKVTEKGKYVELRCDPISGHTALYWYRQSLGQGPEFLIYFQGTGAADDSGLPNDRFFAVRPEGSVSTLKIQRTERGDSAVYLCASSLQGGQGSDTQYFGPGTRLTVL.

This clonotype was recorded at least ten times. This chain's CDR3 is CASSSDSDHEKLFF. In DNA form, the CDR3 reads TGTGCCAGTAGTTCGGACAGTGATCATGAAAAACTGTTTTTT. The chain links TRBV19 to TRBJ1-4, with D perhaps TRBD1 (6 bases). Trimming took 5 bases from V and 6 from J, leaving 13 bases between them. Looked up from germline, CDR1 is LNHDA and CDR2 is SQIVND (reference sequence). The CDR3 extends over 14 amino acids.

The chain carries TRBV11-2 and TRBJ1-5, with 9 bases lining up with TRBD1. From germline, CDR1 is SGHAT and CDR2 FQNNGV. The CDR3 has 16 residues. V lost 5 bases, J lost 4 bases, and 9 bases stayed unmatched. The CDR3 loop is CASSKRDRAVNQPQHF. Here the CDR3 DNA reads TGTGCCAGCAGCAAGCGGGACAGGGCGGTGAATCAGCCCCAGCATTTT.

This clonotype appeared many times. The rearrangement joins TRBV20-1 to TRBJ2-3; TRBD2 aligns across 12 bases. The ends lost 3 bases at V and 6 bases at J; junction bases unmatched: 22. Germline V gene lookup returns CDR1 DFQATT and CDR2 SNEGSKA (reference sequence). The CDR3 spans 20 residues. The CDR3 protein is CSASPPPPSGRASASDTQYF. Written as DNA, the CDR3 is TGCAGTGCTAGTCCCCCCCCCCCTAGCGGGAGGGCCAGTGCGTCCGATACGCAGTATTTT.

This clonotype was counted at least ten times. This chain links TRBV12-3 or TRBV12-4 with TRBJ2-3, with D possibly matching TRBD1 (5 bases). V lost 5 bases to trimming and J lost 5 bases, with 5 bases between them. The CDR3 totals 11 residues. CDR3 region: CASSDRDTQYF. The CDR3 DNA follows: TGTGCCAGCAGTGACAGAGATACGCAGTATTTT.

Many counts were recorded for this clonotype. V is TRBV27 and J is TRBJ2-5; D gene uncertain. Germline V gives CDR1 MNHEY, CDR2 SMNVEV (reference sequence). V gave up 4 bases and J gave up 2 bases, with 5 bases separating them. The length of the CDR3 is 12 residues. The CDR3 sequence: CASSSAQETQYF. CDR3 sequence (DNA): TGTGCCAGCAGTTCGGCTCAAGAGACCCAGTACTTC.